This T cell receptor beta chain was recovered during a study of T-cell memory formation after mild COVID-19. CDR1 and CDR2 (germline): KGHSH, LQKENI. The CDR3 length is 16 residues. V dropped 3 bases and J dropped 3 bases, with 18 bases sitting between them. TCRdb redid the calling of the 5' RACE reads with MiXCR, one entry per CDR3 protein. The sample contains a few hundred thousand distinct CDR3 sequences, 15% to 20% of which appear only once. The chain carries TRBV18 and TRBJ2-7; D is ambiguous. This receptor was identified in a man between 18 and 29 years old who had mild COVID-19 (a few samples of this study predate the infection). Cell type and time point are not known. Sequenced sample: PBMCs or a T cell subset sorted from them (not recorded which). In nucleotides, the CDR3 is TGTGCCAGCTCACCCCCAGGTTCGCTAAGTATCTACGAGCAGTACTTC. Protein sequence: CASSPPGSLSIYEQYF.